The subject of this entry is one T cell receptor (beta chain). Time point: cycle 4 day 1 (C4D1), after less than 7 weeks of nivolumab. Relapse was seen in all patients after autologous stem cell transplantation, and brentuximab vedotin exposure was variable. With magnetic negative selection, CD4+ T cells were purified from PBMCs that had been thawed. Libraries were prepared by immunoSEQ multiplex PCR; TCRdb keeps only in-frame clonotypes and omits some of them. This table holds around 18,000 clones, 75% found once. The sample originates from a study of PD-1 blockade in classical Hodgkin lymphoma. V shed 5 bases and J shed 2 bases, with 9 bases lying between them. The CDR3 extends over 13 amino acids. Germline assignment: CDR1 MDHEN and CDR2 SYDVKM.

Specimen: CD4+ T cells from blood, collected before the fourth cycle of nivolumab. The source of this sequence is a human donor with classical Hodgkin lymphoma. The rearrangement links TRBV28 to TRBJ1-2, with D possibly TRBD1 on 6 matching bases. The chain's CDR3 is CASSGQRNYGYTF. CDR3 nucleotides: TGTGCCAGCAGTGGACAGAGGAACTATGGCTACACCTTC.